This T cell receptor beta chain was sequenced in a study of response to subunit inactivated influenza vaccine. V was pared by 6 bases and J by 6 bases, with 16 bases between. The CDR3 is 14 amino acids. The study, taken as a whole, reports: Few new T cells, the authors suggested, are recruited by each seasonal influenza vaccination.

Remarks on this clonotype: Its antigen is still unknown. One base away lies a much larger clone, so this may be a sequencing read error.

TCRdb ran MiXCR on the RT-PCR reads and lists one entry per CDR3 protein. The table includes hundreds of thousands of distinct CDR3 sequences, 15% to 19% detected once. This receptor was identified in a man aged 50 to 60 who received an inactivated influenza vaccine. This material consisted of PBMCs from blood, taken about 11 days after vaccination. The chain joins TRBV12-3 or TRBV12-4 to TRBJ2-3; D gene unclear. Here the CDR3 DNA reads TGTGCCAGCAGACGGCCGGGTGCCCCGGATACGCAGTATTTT. As protein: CASRRPGAPDTQYF.